In its sample, the clone carrying this T cell receptor (beta chain) was seen many times. Its matching antigen is unknown. TCRdb ran MiXCR on the PCR reads. The sample has fewer than 25,000 clones, around 15% seen once. The CDR3 runs to 12 residues. Trimming stripped 8 bases from V and 0 bases from J, with 5 bases between. The V gene's germline CDR1 is MDHEN and CDR2 SYDVKM. The entire patient cohort was treatment-naive prior to thyroid surgery. This entry comes from a study of metastatic and nonmetastatic thyroid tumors. At the level of the study: Repertoires from malignant and benign thyroid patients were compared across blood and tumor or nodule tissue. Broader study findings: Malignant tumors reportedly showed significantly higher TCR beta diversity than benign nodules in both blood and tumor.

The chain couples TRBV28 to TRBJ2-1; D is uncertain. This receptor was taken from a female donor with papillary thyroid cancer or a benign thyroid nodule (not recorded which). Some clones in this sample may be carry-over from other donors' samples. Material: blood. The CDR3 DNA follows: TGTGCCAGCGCCAGCTCCTACAATGAGCAGTTCTTC. This translates into CASASSYNEQFF.